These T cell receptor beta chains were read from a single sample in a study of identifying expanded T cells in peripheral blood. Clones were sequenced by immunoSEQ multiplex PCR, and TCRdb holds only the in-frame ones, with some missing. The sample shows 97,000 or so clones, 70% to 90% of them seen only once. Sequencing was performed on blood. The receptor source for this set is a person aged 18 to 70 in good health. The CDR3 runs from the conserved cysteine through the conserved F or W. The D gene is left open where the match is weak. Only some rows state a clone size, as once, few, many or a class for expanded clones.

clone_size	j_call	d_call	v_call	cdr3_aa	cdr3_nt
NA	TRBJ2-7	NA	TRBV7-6	CASSLNTPFGDEQYF	TGTGCCAGCAGCTTGAATACTCCCTTCGGAGACGAGCAGTACTTC
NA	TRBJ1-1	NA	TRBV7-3	CASSPGGTVMNTEAFF	TGTGCCAGCAGCCCCGGGGGGACGGTAATGAACACTGAAGCTTTCTTT
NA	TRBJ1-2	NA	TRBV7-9	CASSLGLSNYGYTF	TGTGCCAGCAGCTTAGGGTTGTCGAACTATGGCTACACCTTC
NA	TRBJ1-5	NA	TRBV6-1	CASSGSGARQPQHF	TGTGCCAGCAGTGGGTCAGGGGCACGTCAGCCCCAGCATTTT
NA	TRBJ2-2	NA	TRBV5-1	CASSLEGSTMNTGELFF	TGCGCCAGCAGCTTAGAGGGGTCCACCATGAACACCGGGGAGCTGTTTTTT
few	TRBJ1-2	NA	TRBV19	CASSISGLYGYTF	TGTGCCAGTAGTATCAGTGGCCTCTATGGCTACACCTTC
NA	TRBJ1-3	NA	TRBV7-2	CASSLGGVSGNTIYF	TGTGCCAGCAGCTTAGGGGGGGTCTCTGGAAACACCATATATTTT
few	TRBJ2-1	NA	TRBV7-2	CASSGGLEQFF	TGTGCCAGCTCCGGGGGCCTTGAGCAGTTCTTC
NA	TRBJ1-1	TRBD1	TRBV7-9	CASSLAGDRGTEAFF	TGTGCCAGCAGCTTAGCCGGGGACAGGGGAACTGAAGCTTTCTTT
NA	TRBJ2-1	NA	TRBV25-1	CASRRTGDWNNEQFF	TGTGCCAGCAGACGAACAGGGGACTGGAACAATGAGCAGTTCTTC
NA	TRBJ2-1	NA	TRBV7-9	CASSLSAGLNEQFF	TGTGCCAGCAGCTTATCAGCGGGCTTGAATGAGCAGTTCTTC
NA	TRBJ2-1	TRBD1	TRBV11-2	CASNALKDRGIYNEQFF	TGTGCCAGCAACGCGCTAAAAGACAGGGGGATATACAATGAGCAGTTCTTC
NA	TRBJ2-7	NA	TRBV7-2	CASSSPQGRDEQYF	TGTGCCAGCAGCTCCCCCCAGGGGCGGGACGAGCAGTACTTC
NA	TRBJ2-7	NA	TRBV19	CASSISPSEQYF	TGTGCCAGTAGTATTTCTCCATCCGAGCAGTACTTC
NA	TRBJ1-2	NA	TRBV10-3	CAISDLRGGGYTF	TGTGCCATCAGTGACCTCCGGGGAGGTGGCTACACCTTC
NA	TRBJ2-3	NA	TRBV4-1	CASSRNPTPPDTQYF	TGCGCCAGCAGCCGAAACCCAACCCCCCCCGATACGCAGTATTTT
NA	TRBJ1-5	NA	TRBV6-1	CASSSGPWWPQHF	TGTGCCAGCAGCTCTGGACCCTGGTGGCCCCAGCATTTT
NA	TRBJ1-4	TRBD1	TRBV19	CASSITDRANEKLFF	TGTGCCAGTAGTATCACCGACAGGGCTAATGAAAAACTGTTTTTT
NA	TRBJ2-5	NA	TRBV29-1	CSVYGSLQETQYF	TGCAGCGTTTACGGGAGCCTACAAGAGACCCAGTACTTC
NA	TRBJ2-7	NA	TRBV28	CASSLFLAPGEQYF	TGTGCCAGCAGTTTATTCCTAGCACCGGGGGAGCAGTACTTC
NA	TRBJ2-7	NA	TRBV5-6	CASSSRTGFDEQYF	TGTGCCAGCAGCTCTCGTACAGGGTTCGACGAGCAGTACTTC
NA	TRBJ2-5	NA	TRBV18	CASSPLRTGRETQYF	TGTGCCAGCTCACCACTGCGTACAGGACGAGAGACCCAGTACTTC